These T cell receptor beta chains were read from a single sample in a study of T-cell memory formation after mild COVID-19. TCRdb re-analysed the 5' RACE reads in MiXCR, keeping a single row per CDR3 protein. The data show about 200,000 distinct CDR3 sequences, 9.5% seen once. Sequencing was carried out using PBMCs or a T cell subset sorted from them (not recorded which). The receptor source for this set is a man aged 18 to 35 who had mild COVID-19 (a few samples of this study predate the infection). Cell type and time point are not known. Each CDR3 is given with its conserved first and last residue. The D gene is left open where the match is weak. Size is stated for part of the rows, as once, few or many counts, or as a class when the clone is expanded.

CDR3 DNA | CDR3 protein | V gene | D gene | J gene | clone size
TGTGCCAGCTCAAGAGGACTAGCGGGGAACACCGGGGAGCTGTTTTTT | CASSRGLAGNTGELFF | TRBV18 | TRBD2 | TRBJ2-2 | .
TGTGCCAGCGCCCCGACAGGGGATCTCAATCAGCCCCAGCATTTT | CASAPTGDLNQPQHF | TRBV18 | TRBD1 | TRBJ1-5 | few
TGCAGTGCTAGAGATAGCCCGGGGACTCGAGCTTTCTTT | CSARDSPGTRAFF | TRBV20-1 | . | TRBJ1-1 | .
TGTGCCAGCAGCTTAGCAGGGGCGGGAAACACCATATATTTT | CASSLAGAGNTIYF | TRBV7-2 | . | TRBJ1-3 | .
TGTGCCAGCAGCTTATGGGGGACTGGCTACACCTTC | CASSLWGTGYTF | TRBV7-8 | . | TRBJ1-2 | few
TGTGCCAGCAGTGCGGACAGCCAGAGGGAGACCCAGTACTTC | CASSADSQRETQYF | TRBV12-3/TRBV12-4 | . | TRBJ2-5 | .
TGCGCCAGCAGCCAAGATCAGGGGCCCACAGATACGCAGTATTTT | CASSQDQGPTDTQYF | TRBV4-1 | . | TRBJ2-3 | .
TGTGCCTGGGATGGGGGGCCCCAAGTGGGGACCCAGTACTTC | CAWDGGPQVGTQYF | TRBV30 | . | TRBJ2-5 | .
TGTGCCAGCAGCTCAAGAAGCGGGGGGGCCCCCAATGAGCAGTTCTTC | CASSSRSGGAPNEQFF | TRBV7-2 | TRBD2 | TRBJ2-1 | few
TGTGCCAGCAGCTTGCCCGGATATGGCTACACCTTC | CASSLPGYGYTF | TRBV5-5 | . | TRBJ1-2 | few
TGTGCCAGCAGACCTCGCGGCCCGTTAGATACGCAGTATTTT | CASRPRGPLDTQYF | TRBV6-6 | . | TRBJ2-3 | few
TGCGCCAGCAGACGGCAGGGACTTAACTATGGCTACACCTTC | CASRRQGLNYGYTF | TRBV5-1 | . | TRBJ1-2 | few
TGCGCCAGCAGCCAAGGAGCGGGGGGCCGGAGGACCCAGTACTTC | CASSQGAGGRRTQYF | TRBV4-1 | TRBD2 | TRBJ2-5 | few
TGCAGTGCTAGAAATCCGCAGGACGGCAATCAGCCCCAGCATTTT | CSARNPQDGNQPQHF | TRBV20-1 | . | TRBJ1-5 | few
TGCGCCAGCAGCCCTGGGACCTTTGGGGATACCCAGTACTTC | CASSPGTFGDTQYF | TRBV5-1 | . | TRBJ2-5 | .
TGCAGTGCCCGGGACGGAAGCACAGATACGCAGTATTTT | CSARDGSTDTQYF | TRBV20-1 | . | TRBJ2-3 | few
TGTGCCACAAACCTTGGGACAGGACCCGGGGAGCTGTTTTTT | CATNLGTGPGELFF | TRBV19 | TRBD1 | TRBJ2-2 | many
TGTGCCAGCAGCTATACAAGGGGCACTGAAGCTTTCTTT | CASSYTRGTEAFF | TRBV7-8 | . | TRBJ1-1 | .
TGCAGTGCAATAGAGGGCGGACCCCTCAGCGAGCAGTACTTC | CSAIEGGPLSEQYF | TRBV20-1 | . | TRBJ2-7 | .
TGTGCCAGCAGCTTATCCTACACAGATACGCAGTATTTT | CASSLSYTDTQYF | TRBV7-8 | . | TRBJ2-3 | .
TGTGCCAGTCGGGGACCTCCCATTAACACCGGGGAGCTGTTTTTT | CASRGPPINTGELFF | TRBV7-9 | . | TRBJ2-2 | many
TGTGCCAGCAGTGGGGCAGGGGGCACGCTTAATGAAAAACTGTTTTTT | CASSGAGGTLNEKLFF | TRBV6-5 | TRBD1 | TRBJ1-4 | many
TGCAGCGTGGAGGGCCTTGGTGGGATAGATACGCAGTATTTT | CSVEGLGGIDTQYF | TRBV29-1 | . | TRBJ2-3 | .
TGCAGTGCTGGCCCGACAGGGGCTAATCAAGCTTTCTTT | CSAGPTGANQAFF | TRBV20-1 | TRBD1 | TRBJ1-1 | few
TGCAGTGCTAGCAGGGGAAGGTTCGATCAGCCCCAGCATTTT | CSASRGRFDQPQHF | TRBV20-1 | . | TRBJ1-5 | .
TGTGCCAGCAGATACTATACCCAGTACTTC | CASRYYTQYF | TRBV2 | . | TRBJ2-5 | .
TGTGCCAGCAGCTCCGGGACTAGCGGGGGGACCCTAGCCAAAAACATTCAGTACTTC | CASSSGTSGGTLAKNIQYF | TRBV7-9 | TRBD2 | TRBJ2-4 | .
TGTGCCAGCAGATACGCGGCTGGCTACACCTTC | CASRYAAGYTF | TRBV2 | . | TRBJ1-2 | few
TGTGCCAGCAGCCAAGATCAGGGGGCCATGGATCAGCCCCAGCATTTT | CASSQDQGAMDQPQHF | TRBV4-2 | TRBD1 | TRBJ1-5 | few